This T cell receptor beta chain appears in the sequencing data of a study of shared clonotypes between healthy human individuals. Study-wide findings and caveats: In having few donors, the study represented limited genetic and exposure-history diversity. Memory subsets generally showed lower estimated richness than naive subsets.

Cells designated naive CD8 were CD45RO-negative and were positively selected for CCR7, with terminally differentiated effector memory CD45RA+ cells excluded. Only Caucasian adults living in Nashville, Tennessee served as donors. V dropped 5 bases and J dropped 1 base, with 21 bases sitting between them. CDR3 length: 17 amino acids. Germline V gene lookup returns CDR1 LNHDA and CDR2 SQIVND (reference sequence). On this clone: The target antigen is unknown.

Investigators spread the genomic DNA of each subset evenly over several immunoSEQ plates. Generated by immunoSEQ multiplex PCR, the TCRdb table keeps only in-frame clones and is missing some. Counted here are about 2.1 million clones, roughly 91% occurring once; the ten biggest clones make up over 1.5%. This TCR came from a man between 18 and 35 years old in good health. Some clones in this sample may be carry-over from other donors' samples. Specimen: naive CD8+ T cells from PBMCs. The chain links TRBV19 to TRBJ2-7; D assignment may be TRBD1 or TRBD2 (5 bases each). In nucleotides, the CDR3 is TGTGCCAGTAGTCTCCGGGACGGCGCGGTCGGGTCCTACGAGCAGTACTTC. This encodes CASSLRDGAVGSYEQYF.